This TCR beta chain was observed in a study of CD8 T cells in ankylosing spondylitis. Notes on this clonotype: No antigen is known for it.

Germline-derived CDR1 and CDR2 are SGHVS and FQNEAQ. With 4 bases clipped from V and 9 bases from J, the junction kept 3 bases outside the gene matches. The CDR3 loop spans 12 amino acids. TCRdb reanalysed the 5' RACE reads using MiXCR and keeps one entry per CDR3 protein. The sample shows around 450,000 distinct CDR3 sequences, about 24% of them seen only once. Notes on the study in general: Blood from ankylosing spondylitis patients appeared to carry a characteristic roughly 8-variant TCR beta motif.

The source of this sequence is a male donor with ankylosing spondylitis. The V call is TRBV7-8, the J call TRBJ2-7; 10 bases fit TRBD2. Sequences were obtained from blood, either unsorted or a sorted T cell fraction (not recorded which). The CDR3 coding sequence is TGTGCCAGCAGCTCGGGACTAGCGCCGCAGTACGTC. As protein: CASSSGLAPQYV.